Listed below are T cell receptor beta chains from one sample, sequenced in a study of cytomegalovirus exposure and HLA in healthy donors. TCRdb's copy holds only in-frame clones and misses some; the assay was immunoSEQ multiplex PCR. The sample has fewer than 200,000 clones, more than 75% seen once. Source material: PBMCs. These receptors were obtained from a woman between 25 and 40 years old in good health and CMV-seropositive. CDR3s include the opening cysteine and the closing phenylalanine or tryptophan. The order of the fields is J gene, D gene, clone size, CDR3 length, V gene, CDR3 protein, CDR3 DNA. The D gene is left open where the match is weak. Clone size is stated in some rows and not others, as once, few, many or a class when expanded.

TRBJ1-2,NA,NA,13,TRBV16,CTSSPTGFGGYTF,TGTACCAGCAGCCCGACAGGTTTTGGCGGCTACACCTTC
TRBJ1-1,TRBD1,NA,15,TRBV4-2,CASSQHGQGSTEAFF,TGTGCCAGCAGCCAACACGGACAGGGATCAACTGAAGCTTTCTTT
TRBJ2-3,TRBD2,NA,15,TRBV4-1,CASSQLGLSTDTQYF,TGCGCCAGCAGCCAATTGGGACTAAGCACAGATACGCAGTATTTT
TRBJ1-5,NA,NA,15,TRBV27,CASRSGGAGNQPQHF,TGTGCCAGCAGAAGCGGGGGGGCGGGCAATCAGCCCCAGCATTTT
TRBJ2-1,TRBD1,NA,17,TRBV6-1,CASSEGPGTGIYNEQFF,TGTGCCAGCAGTGAAGGGCCCGGGACAGGAATTTACAATGAGCAGTTCTTC
TRBJ2-5,NA,few,14,TRBV5-1,CASSSRGRVETQYF,TGCGCCAGCAGTTCCAGGGGAAGGGTCGAGACCCAGTACTTC
TRBJ2-7,TRBD2,NA,15,TRBV19,CASSPWTSGSYEQYF,TGTGCCAGTAGTCCGTGGACTAGTGGGTCCTACGAGCAGTACTTC
TRBJ2-1,TRBD1,NA,16,TRBV5-5,CASTEETGTAYNEQFF,TGTGCCAGCACCGAGGAAACCGGGACAGCCTACAATGAGCAGTTCTTC
TRBJ2-2,NA,NA,14,TRBV4-1,CASSTYSGTGELFF,TGCGCCAGCAGCACCTATTCGGGCACCGGGGAGCTGTTTTTT
TRBJ2-2,NA,NA,16,TRBV11-3,CASSSPPRPNTGELFF,TGTGCCAGCAGCTCCCCGCCGCGCCCGAACACCGGGGAGCTGTTTTTT
TRBJ1-2,TRBD1,few,13,TRBV11-2,CASSHDRVEGYTF,TGTGCCAGCAGCCACGACAGGGTAGAAGGCTACACCTTC
TRBJ1-1,TRBD1,NA,13,TRBV30,CAWSAGTGVLAFF,TGTGCCTGGAGTGCCGGGACAGGGGTACTTGCTTTCTTT
TRBJ2-2,TRBD2,NA,15,TRBV18,CASSLSGANTGELFF,TGTGCCAGCTCATTGAGCGGGGCGAACACCGGGGAGCTGTTTTTT
TRBJ1-4,TRBD1,NA,16,TRBV2,CASSVQGAGTNEKLFF,TGTGCCAGCAGTGTACAGGGGGCTGGAACTAATGAAAAACTGTTTTTT
TRBJ1-1,TRBD1,NA,13,TRBV5-1,CASSLSGTGTAFF,TGCGCCAGCAGCTTATCCGGGACAGGGACGGCTTTCTTT
TRBJ1-1,NA,NA,14,TRBV15,CATSRPEMNTEAFF,TGTGCCACCAGCAGGCCGGAGATGAACACTGAAGCTTTCTTT